This TCR beta chain was observed in a study of T cells in Graves' hyperthyroidism and ophthalmopathy. The J segment lost 2 bases and the V segment lost 2 bases, leaving 3 bases of the junction unmatched. Germline CDR1 and CDR2: LNHNV and YYDKDF (reference sequence). The CDR3 extends over 15 amino acids. There were TCR beta CDR3 regions amplified from RNA transcripts. A first-round RT-PCR of the TCR CDR3 used the HTBI primer set. TCRdb re-called the multiplex PCR reads with MiXCR, one entry per CDR3 protein. The sample carries about 570,000 distinct CDR3 sequences, about 45% recorded once. Sequenced material: peripheral blood or thyroid tissue (not recorded which). This receptor was identified in an adult woman with Graves' disease, either hyperthyroidism or ophthalmopathy (not recorded which). The gene calls are TRBV15 and TRBJ1-1, with 9 bases aligning to TRBD1. The CDR3 DNA sequence: TGTGCCACCAGCAGACAGGACAGGGGTAACACTGAAGCTTTCTTT. Its translation: CATSRQDRGNTEAFF.